One TCR beta chain is described in this entry. The data were obtained in a study of human T cells and chemical hapten exposure. At the level of the study: Diagnoses of alopecia areata, totalis or universalis occurred in mostly female patients.

This sample's time point: patch test 3, about 24 weeks after DPC sensitization. Treatment given: therapeutic diphenylcyclopropenone sensitization with weekly scalp DPC. Attachment of unique molecular identifiers to individual cDNA molecules was performed in the library. Under the authors' procedure: Ranging from roughly 23,224 to 750,000, TCR counts per sample had a median value of 95,638. One entry per CDR3 protein results from TCRdb running MiXCR on the RACE reads. For this entry, the V and J calls and clone size follow TCRdb and not the study's own pipeline. The sample has about 84,000 distinct CDR3 sequences; 9.5% to 14% are singletons. The CDR3 is 12 residues long. The V end lost 7 bases, the J end lost 3 bases, and 6 bases lay between the germline ends.

The chain joins TRBV12-3 or TRBV12-4 to TRBJ2-2; no clear D. The sequenced sample was whole blood, obtained in connection with sensitization to the hapten diphenylcyclopropenone (DPC). The receptor's source is a woman between 45 and 65 years old with alopecia areata. Some clones in this sample may be carry-over from other donors' samples. The CDR3 DNA reads as TGTGCCAGCATCTTCCACACCGGGGAGCTGTTTTTT. Its translation: CASIFHTGELFF.